Below, one T cell receptor (beta chain) is given with its context. This entry belongs to a study of chemoradiotherapy in HPV16-positive cancers. The CDR3 has 17 residues. The V gene end was trimmed by 6 bases and the J gene end by 3 bases; junction bases not matched to a gene: 9. Germline CDR1 MDHEN, CDR2 SYDVKM. Profiled with immunoSEQ multiplex PCR; TCRdb holds only in-frame clones, not every one. This sample carries about 15,000 clones, 85% to 90% of them seen once, and the ten largest clones take around 3.4%. Material: blood, obtained from a patient who underwent chemoradiotherapy. This clonotype was obtained from a human donor with HPV-associated anogenital cancer. The rearrangement links TRBV28 to TRBJ1-5; TRBD1 matches at 12 bases. CDR3 sequence: CASSPWGTGGPNQPQHF. As DNA, the CDR3 is TGTGCCAGCAGCCCTTGGGGGACAGGGGGCCCCAATCAGCCCCAGCATTTT.